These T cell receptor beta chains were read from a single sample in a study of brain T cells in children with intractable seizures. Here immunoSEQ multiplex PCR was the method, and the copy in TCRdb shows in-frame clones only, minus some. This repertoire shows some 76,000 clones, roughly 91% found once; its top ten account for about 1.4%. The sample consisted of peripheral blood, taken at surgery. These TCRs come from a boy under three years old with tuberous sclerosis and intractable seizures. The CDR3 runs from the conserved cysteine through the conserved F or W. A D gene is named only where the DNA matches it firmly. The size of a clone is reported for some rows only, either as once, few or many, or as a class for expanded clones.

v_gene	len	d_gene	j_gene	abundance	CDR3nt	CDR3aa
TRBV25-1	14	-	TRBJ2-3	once	TGTGCCAGCAGCCTACTACTCGCCACAGATACGCAGTATTTT	CASSLLLATDTQYF
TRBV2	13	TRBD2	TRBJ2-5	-	TGTGCCAGCAGTGGCGGGAGGGTAGAGACCCAGTACTTC	CASSGGRVETQYF
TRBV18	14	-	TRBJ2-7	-	TGTGCCAGCTCTGGGTGGGACGCCTCCTACGAGCAGTACTTC	CASSGWDASYEQYF
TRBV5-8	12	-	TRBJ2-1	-	TGTGCCAGCAGCTCCATATGGCGGGGGCAGTTCTTC	CASSSIWRGQFF
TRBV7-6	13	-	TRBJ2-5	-	TGTGCCAGCAGCTTAGAGGGGAGAGAGACCCAGTACTTC	CASSLEGRETQYF
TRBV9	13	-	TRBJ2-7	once	TGTGCCAGCAGCGTCCAGGATACCTACGAGCAGTACTTC	CASSVQDTYEQYF
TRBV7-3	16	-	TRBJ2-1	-	TGTGCCAGCAGCTTAAGTGGACTCGGGTTTTCCAATGAGCAGTTCTTC	CASSLSGLGFSNEQFF
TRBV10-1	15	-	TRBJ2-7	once	TGCGCCAGCAGTGAACCCGGGGCAGGGAAATACGAGCAGTACTTC	CASSEPGAGKYEQYF
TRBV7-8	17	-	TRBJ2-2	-	TGTGCCAGCAGCTTTGTAGGGGGCGGGGTAAACACCGGGGAGCTGTTTTTT	CASSFVGGGVNTGELFF
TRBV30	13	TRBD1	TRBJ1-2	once	TGTGCCGGTACCGGGACAGGGAACTATGGCTACACCTTC	CAGTGTGNYGYTF
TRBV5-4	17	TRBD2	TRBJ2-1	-	TGTGCCAGCAGCCCCCAGACAACTAGCGCGGCGTGGGATGAGCAGTTCTTC	CASSPQTTSAAWDEQFF
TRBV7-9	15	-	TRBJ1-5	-	TGTGCCAGCAGCTTAGATACAAGGGGCAATCAGCCCCAGCATTTT	CASSLDTRGNQPQHF
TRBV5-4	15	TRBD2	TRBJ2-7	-	TGTGCCAGCAGCTCCCGGGCGGGGGGGCCCTACGAGCAGTACTTC	CASSSRAGGPYEQYF
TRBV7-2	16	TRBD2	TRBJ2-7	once	TGTGCCAGCAGTGAAGCGGGAGGGCCGTTTTCCTACGAGCAGTACTTC	CASSEAGGPFSYEQYF
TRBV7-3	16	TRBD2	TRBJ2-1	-	TGTGCCAGCAGCCCCCAAGCGGGGGGCCCCTACAATGAGCAGTTCTTC	CASSPQAGGPYNEQFF
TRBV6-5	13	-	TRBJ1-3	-	TGTGCCAGCAGTTACGGGGGGGAAAACACCATATATTTT	CASSYGGENTIYF
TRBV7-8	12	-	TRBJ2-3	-	TGTGCCAGCAGCTCCGTATTAGATACGCAGTATTTT	CASSSVLDTQYF
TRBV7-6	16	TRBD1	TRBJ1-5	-	TGTGCCAGCAGGCCGGGACAGGGTTATAGCAATCAGCCCCAGCATTTT	CASRPGQGYSNQPQHF
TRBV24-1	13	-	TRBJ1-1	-	TGTGCCACCCCGAGGGAATTGAACACTGAAGCTTTCTTT	CATPRELNTEAFF
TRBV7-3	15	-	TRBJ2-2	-	TGTGCCAGCAGCTCAACCGGGACTCCGACCGGGGAGCTGTTTTTT	CASSSTGTPTGELFF
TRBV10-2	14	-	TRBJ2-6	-	TGCGCCAGCAGTGGGGACTCTGGGGCCAACGTCCTGACTTTC	CASSGDSGANVLTF
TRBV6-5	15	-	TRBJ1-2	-	TGTGCCAGCAGTCCCCGGACGATGGATGACTATGGCTACACCTTC	CASSPRTMDDYGYTF
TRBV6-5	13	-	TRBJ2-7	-	TGTGCCAGCTCCCTCGGCAGAACCTACGAGCAGTACTTC	CASSLGRTYEQYF
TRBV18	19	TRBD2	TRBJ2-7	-	TGTGCCAGCTCACCACCGTTTTTCGATGGGGAGGGTTCGTTCGACGAGCAGTACTTC	CASSPPFFDGEGSFDEQYF
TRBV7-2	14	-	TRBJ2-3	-	TGTGCCAGCAGCTTAGACAGGGCTCACGATACGCAGTATTTT	CASSLDRAHDTQYF
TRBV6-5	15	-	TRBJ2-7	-	TGTGCCAGCCGGGAGGCGGACAGCGGCTCCTACGAGCAGTACTTC	CASREADSGSYEQYF
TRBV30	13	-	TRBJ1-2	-	TGTGCCTGGAGTATGGGGGTCGGGCATGGCTACACCTTC	CAWSMGVGHGYTF
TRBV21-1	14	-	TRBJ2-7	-	TGTGCCAGCAGCAATGTCGGGGCACCCTACGAGCAGTACTTC	CASSNVGAPYEQYF
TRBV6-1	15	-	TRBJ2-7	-	TGTGCCAGCAGTGAGCTACAGGGAAGCCCCTACGAGCAGTACTTC	CASSELQGSPYEQYF
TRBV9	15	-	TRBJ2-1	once	TGTGCCAGCAGCGTCACAGGGAATCGCTACAATGAGCAGTTCTTC	CASSVTGNRYNEQFF
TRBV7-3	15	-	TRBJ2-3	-	TGTGCCAGCAGCTTAAGGTCGGGAGTCGCAGATACGCAGTATTTT	CASSLRSGVADTQYF
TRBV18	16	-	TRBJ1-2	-	TGTGCCAGCTCACCGGGACGGGGGACTCTTAACTATGGCTACACCTTC	CASSPGRGTLNYGYTF